This TCR beta chain emerged from a study of T cell responses to AZD1222 COVID-19 vaccine. The table came from immunoSEQ multiplex PCR; TCRdb's copy has only in-frame clones and leaves some out. The sample lists about 140,000 clones, around nine tenths seen once, with roughly 4% in the top ten. Study conclusions and caveats: Clonal diversity was possibly underestimated; the donors were predominantly white British and more often female. Baseline seropositivity occurred in only a handful of AZD1222 recipients. Vaccination with two AZD1222 doses was followed by a rise in Spike-specific TCR breadth and depth.

The CDR3 is 17 residues long. Notes on this clone: Its antigen remains unknown.

Combined were second doses at about 4 or about 12 weeks. This sequence was found in an adult who received the AZD1222 COVID-19 vaccine. This chain links TRBV1 with TRBJ2-2; no check of the table's D call, TRBD2, against the DNA was made. TRBV1 is designated a pseudogene. The sequences come from peripheral blood, collected 28 days after the second AZD1222 dose. The CDR3 DNA reads as TGCACCAGCAGCTCCGTCCTTCCTAGCGGGGGAACCGGGGAGCTGTTTTTT. Translated: CTSSSVLPSGGTGELFF.